Sequencing of this T cell receptor (beta chain) was carried out in a study of blood T cell repertoires in COVID-19. Across the whole study: Collection of acute and convalescent COVID-19 samples took place in the United States, Italy and Spain. PBMCs, B-cell-depleted T cells, or T cells were the source of the cDNA or gDNA that made up the material.

The data were produced by immunoSEQ multiplex PCR, yet TCRdb's version contains in-frame clones alone and is incomplete. This sample has 55,000 to 65,000 clones, with 81% found just once. The CDR3 length is 15 residues. With V trimmed by 7 bases and J by 6 bases, 9 bases remained unmatched. Germline lookup yields CDR1 WSHSY and CDR2 SAAADI. Seattle patient enrollment occurred during active infection, with longitudinal follow-up thereafter. This rearrangement joins TRBV10-2 to TRBJ2-2; 9 nucleotides align to TRBD2. This sequence originates from a man in his sixties with COVID-19, enrolled during active disease. The source material was peripheral blood. The CDR3 protein is CASTLGAGGPGELFF. The CDR3 DNA sequence: TGCGCCAGCACCCTCGGGGCGGGAGGGCCCGGGGAGCTGTTTTTT.